This T cell receptor beta chain was retrieved from a study of blood T cell repertoires in COVID-19. The CDR3 totals 16 residues. Germline CDR1 is LGHNA and CDR2 is YNFKEQ. V was clipped by 4 bases and J by 4 bases, with 17 bases between them. Authors' methods: For nucleated cells, counts were estimated from reference gene primer amplification. This table comes from immunoSEQ multiplex PCR, and its TCRdb copy is limited to in-frame clones, with some not included. The V and J calls and clone size were taken over from that table, and D and trimming were inferred from the DNA. The table shows 200,000 to 250,000 clones, with more than 65% occurring only once.

The sequence was obtained from a middle-aged woman who had recovered from COVID-19. The chain joins TRBV4-2 to TRBJ2-1; maybe TRBD2 (6 bases). The sample taken for sequencing was peripheral blood. CDR3 bases: TGTGCCAGCAGCCCCTCGTTGGCGGGGATTTACAATGAGCAGTTCTTC. Its protein product is CASSPSLAGIYNEQFF.